The sequence of this TCR beta chain was determined in a study of T cell responses to AZD1222 COVID-19 vaccine. The germline V gene has CDR1 KGHSH and CDR2 LQKENI. Trimming removed 2 bases from V and 10 bases from J, with 9 bases in between. The CDR3 totals 13 residues. Produced via immunoSEQ multiplex PCR; TCRdb's table is partial and in-frame only. The table has 100,000 to 150,000 clones, roughly 86% seen once; the top ten hold about 10%. This chain uses TRBV18 with TRBJ1-6; D perhaps matches TRBD1 (5 bases). The sequence was obtained from an adult in good health. The specimen comprised peripheral blood, sampled on day 0 of AZD1222 vaccination. The CDR3 protein is CASSPAGKSPLHF. CDR3 nucleotide sequence: TGTGCCAGCTCACCAGCAGGGAAATCACCCCTCCACTTT. Full variable domain (remainder filled in from reference TRBV18 and TRBJ1-6): NAGVMQNPRHLVRRRGQEARLRCSPMKGHSHVYWYRQLPEEGLKFMVYLQKENIIDESGMPKERFSAEFPKEGPSILRIQQVVRGDSAAYFCASSPAGKSPLHFGNGTRLTVT.